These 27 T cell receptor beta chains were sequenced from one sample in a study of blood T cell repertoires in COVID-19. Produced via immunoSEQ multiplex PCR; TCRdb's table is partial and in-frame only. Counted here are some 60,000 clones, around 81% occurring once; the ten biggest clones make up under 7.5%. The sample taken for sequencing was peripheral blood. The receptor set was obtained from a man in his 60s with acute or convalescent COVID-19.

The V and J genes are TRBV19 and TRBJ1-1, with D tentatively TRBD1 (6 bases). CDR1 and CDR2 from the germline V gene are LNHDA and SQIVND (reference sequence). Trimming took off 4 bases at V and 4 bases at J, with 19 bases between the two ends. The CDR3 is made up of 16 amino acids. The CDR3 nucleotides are TGTGCCAGTAGTACAGCGGGGGCCCGGGGGGGCACTGAAGCTTTCTTT. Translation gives CASSTAGARGGTEAFF.

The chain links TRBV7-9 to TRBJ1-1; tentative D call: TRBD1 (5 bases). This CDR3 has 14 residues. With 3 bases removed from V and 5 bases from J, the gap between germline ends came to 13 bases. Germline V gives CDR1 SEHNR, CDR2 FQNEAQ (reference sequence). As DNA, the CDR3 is TGTGCCAGCAGCTTTAACCTGGAGGGGACTGAAGCTTTCTTT. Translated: CASSFNLEGTEAFF. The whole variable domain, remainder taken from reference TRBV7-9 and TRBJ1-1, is DTGVSQNPRHKITKRGQNVTFRCDPISEHNRLYWYRQTLGQGPEFLTYFQNEAQLEKSRLLSDRFSAERPKGSFSTLEIQRTEQGDSAMYLCASSFNLEGTEAFFGQGTRLTVV.

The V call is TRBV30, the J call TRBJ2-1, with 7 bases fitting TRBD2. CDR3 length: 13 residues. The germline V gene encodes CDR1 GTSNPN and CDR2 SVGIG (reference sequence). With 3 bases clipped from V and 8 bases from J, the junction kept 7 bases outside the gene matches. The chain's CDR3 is CAWRVSGVDEQFF. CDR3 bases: TGTGCCTGGAGGGTGAGCGGGGTTGATGAGCAGTTCTTC.

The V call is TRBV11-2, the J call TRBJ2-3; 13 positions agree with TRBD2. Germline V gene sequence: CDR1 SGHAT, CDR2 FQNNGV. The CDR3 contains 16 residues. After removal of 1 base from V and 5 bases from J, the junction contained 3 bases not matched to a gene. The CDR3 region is CASSLATSGGGDTQYF. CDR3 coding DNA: TGTGCCAGCAGCTTAGCCACTAGCGGGGGGGGAGATACGCAGTATTTT.

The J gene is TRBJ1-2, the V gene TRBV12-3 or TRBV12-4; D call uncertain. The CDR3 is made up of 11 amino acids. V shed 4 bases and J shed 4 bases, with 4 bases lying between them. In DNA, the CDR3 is TGTGCCAGCAGTTCCTTCTATGGCTACACCTTC. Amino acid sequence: CASSSFYGYTF.

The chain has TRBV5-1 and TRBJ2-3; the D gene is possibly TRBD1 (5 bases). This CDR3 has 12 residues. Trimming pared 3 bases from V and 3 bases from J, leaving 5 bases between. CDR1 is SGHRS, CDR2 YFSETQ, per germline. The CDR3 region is CASSSGTDTQYF. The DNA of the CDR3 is TGCGCCAGCAGCTCAGGGACAGATACGCAGTATTTT.

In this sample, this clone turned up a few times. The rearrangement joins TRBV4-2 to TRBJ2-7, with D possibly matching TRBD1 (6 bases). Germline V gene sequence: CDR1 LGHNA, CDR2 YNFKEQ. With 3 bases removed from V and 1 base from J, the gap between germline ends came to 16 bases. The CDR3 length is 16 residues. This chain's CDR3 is CASSQTSTGRSYEQYF. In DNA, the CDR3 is TGTGCCAGCAGCCAGACTTCGACAGGACGATCCTACGAGCAGTACTTC.

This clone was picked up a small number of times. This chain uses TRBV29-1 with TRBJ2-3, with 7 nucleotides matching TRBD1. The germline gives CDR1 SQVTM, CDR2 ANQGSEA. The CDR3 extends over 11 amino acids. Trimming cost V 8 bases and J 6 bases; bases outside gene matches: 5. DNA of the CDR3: TGCAGCACCTCGGACAGGGATACGCAGTATTTT. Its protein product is CSTSDRDTQYF.

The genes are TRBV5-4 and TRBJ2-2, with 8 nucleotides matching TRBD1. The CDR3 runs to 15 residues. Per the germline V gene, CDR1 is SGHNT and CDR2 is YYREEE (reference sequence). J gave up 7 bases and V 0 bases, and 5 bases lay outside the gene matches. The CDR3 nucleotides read TGTGCCAGCAGCTTGGGAGACAGGGGAATCGGGGAGCTGTTTTTT. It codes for CASSLGDRGIGELFF.

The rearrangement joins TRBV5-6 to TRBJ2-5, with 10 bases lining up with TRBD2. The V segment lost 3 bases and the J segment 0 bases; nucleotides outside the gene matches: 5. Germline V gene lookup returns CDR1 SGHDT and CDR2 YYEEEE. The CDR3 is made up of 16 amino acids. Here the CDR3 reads CASSWRTSGHQETQYF. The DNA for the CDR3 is TGTGCCAGCAGCTGGAGGACTAGCGGCCACCAAGAGACCCAGTACTTC.

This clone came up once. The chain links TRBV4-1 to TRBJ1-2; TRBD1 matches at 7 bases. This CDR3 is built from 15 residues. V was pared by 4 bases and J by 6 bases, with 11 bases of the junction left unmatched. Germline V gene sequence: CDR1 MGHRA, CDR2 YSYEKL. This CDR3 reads CASSPVEGARDGYTF. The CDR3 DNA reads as TGCGCCAGCAGCCCCGTGGAGGGGGCCAGGGATGGCTACACCTTC.

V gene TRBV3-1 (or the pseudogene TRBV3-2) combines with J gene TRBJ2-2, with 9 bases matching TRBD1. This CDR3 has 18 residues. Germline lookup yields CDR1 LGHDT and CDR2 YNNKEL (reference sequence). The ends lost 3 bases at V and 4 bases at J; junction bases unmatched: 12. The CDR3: CASSHRRDRVLFTGELFF. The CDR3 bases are TGTGCCAGCAGCCACCGTAGGGACAGGGTTCTTTTCACCGGGGAGCTGTTTTTT.

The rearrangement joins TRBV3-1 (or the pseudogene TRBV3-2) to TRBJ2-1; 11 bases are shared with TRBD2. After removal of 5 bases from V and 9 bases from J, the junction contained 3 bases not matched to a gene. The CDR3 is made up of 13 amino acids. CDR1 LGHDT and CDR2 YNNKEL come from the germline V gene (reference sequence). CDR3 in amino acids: CASSGSGGGEQFF. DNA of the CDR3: TGTGCCAGCAGCGGTAGCGGGGGGGGTGAGCAGTTCTTC.

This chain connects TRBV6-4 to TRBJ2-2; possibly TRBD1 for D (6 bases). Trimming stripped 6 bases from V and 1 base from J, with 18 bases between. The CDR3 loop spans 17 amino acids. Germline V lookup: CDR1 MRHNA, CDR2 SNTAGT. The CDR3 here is CASRREGQSLNTGELFF. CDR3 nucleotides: TGTGCCAGCAGACGCGAAGGACAGTCCCTGAACACCGGGGAGCTGTTTTTT.

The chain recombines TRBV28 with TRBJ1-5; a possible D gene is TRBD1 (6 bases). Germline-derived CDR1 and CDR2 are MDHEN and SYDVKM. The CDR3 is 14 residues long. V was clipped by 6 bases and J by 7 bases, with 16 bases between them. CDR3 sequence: CASRSPGDLQPQHF. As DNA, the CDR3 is TGTGCCAGCAGGAGCCCAGGGGATTTACAGCCCCAGCATTTT.

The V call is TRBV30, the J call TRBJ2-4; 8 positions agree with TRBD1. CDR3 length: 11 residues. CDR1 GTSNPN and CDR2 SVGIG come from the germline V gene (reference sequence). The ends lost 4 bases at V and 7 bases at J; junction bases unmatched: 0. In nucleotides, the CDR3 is TGTGCCTGGACAGGGGGCAACATTCAGTACTTC. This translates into CAWTGGNIQYF.

CDR3 amino acids: CASSTLRDTQGGYTF. DNA of the CDR3: TGCGCCAGCAGCACCTTGAGGGACACTCAAGGGGGCTACACCTTC. The rearrangement uses TRBV5-1 and TRBJ1-2, with D tentatively TRBD1 (6 bases). Deletions cut 4 bases from V and 8 bases from J, with 21 bases between. Germline V CDR1 and CDR2: SGHRS, YFSETQ. This CDR3 contains 15 residues. The variable domain in full, completed from reference TRBV5-1 and TRBJ1-2, reads KAGVTQTPRYLIKTRGQQVTLSCSPISGHRSVSWYQQTPGQGLQFLFEYFSETQRNKGNFPGRFSGRQFSNSRSEMNVSTLELGDSALYLCASSTLRDTQGGYTFGSGTRLTVV.

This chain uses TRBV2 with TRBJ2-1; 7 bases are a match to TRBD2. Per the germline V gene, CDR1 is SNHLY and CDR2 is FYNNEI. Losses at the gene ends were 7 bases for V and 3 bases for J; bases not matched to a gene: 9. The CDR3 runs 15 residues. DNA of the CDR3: TGTGCCAGCACTTCCATGGGCGGGGGCTACAATGAGCAGTTCTTC. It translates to CASTSMGGGYNEQFF.

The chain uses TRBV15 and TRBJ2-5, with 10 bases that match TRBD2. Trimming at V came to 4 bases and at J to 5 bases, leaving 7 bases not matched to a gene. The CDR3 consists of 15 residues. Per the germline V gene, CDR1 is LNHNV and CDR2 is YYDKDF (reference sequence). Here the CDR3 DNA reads TGTGCCACCAGCACCACCGGGACTAGCGCTGAGACCCAGTACTTC. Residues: CATSTTGTSAETQYF.

The CDR3 spells CASSPPQGNTEAFF. The CDR3, as DNA: TGTGCCAGCTCACCCCCCCAGGGAAACACTGAAGCTTTCTTT. The genes are TRBV18 and TRBJ1-1, with D maybe TRBD1 (5 bases). Germline loops: CDR1 KGHSH, CDR2 LQKENI. With 3 bases removed from V and 2 bases from J, the gap between germline ends came to 10 bases. CDR3 length: 14 residues.

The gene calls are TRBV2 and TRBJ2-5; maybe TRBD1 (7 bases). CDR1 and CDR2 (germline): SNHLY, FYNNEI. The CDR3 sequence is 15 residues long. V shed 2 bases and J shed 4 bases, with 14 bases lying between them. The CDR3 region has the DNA TGTGCCAGCAGTGAATCTTTCCAGGGGGGAGAGACCCAGTACTTC. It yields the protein CASSESFQGGETQYF.

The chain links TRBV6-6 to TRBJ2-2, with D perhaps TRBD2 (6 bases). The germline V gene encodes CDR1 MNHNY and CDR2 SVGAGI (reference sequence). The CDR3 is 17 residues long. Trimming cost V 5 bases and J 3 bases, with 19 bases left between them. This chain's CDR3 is CASSPLRGIADTGELFF. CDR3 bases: TGTGCCAGCAGTCCCCTACGGGGGATCGCGGACACCGGGGAGCTGTTTTTT.

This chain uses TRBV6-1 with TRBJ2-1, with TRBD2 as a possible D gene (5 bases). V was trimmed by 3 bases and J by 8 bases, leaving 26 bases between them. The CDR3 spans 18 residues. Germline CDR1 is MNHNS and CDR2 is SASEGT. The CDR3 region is CASSEEWTGSSSVDEQFF. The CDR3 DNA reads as TGTGCCAGCAGTGAGGAGTGGACGGGATCTAGTTCAGTCGATGAGCAGTTCTTC.

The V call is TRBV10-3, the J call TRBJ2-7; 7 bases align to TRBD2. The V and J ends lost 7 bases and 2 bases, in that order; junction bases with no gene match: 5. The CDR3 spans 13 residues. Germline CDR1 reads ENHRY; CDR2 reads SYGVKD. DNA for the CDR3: TGTGCCATCACTAGCGGACTCCCCTACGAGCAGTACTTC. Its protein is CAITSGLPYEQYF.

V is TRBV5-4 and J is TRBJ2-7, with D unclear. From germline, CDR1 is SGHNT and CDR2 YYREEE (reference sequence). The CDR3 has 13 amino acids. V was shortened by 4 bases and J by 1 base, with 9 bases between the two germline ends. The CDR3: CASSHGQSYEQYF. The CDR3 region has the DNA TGTGCCAGCAGCCATGGCCAATCCTACGAGCAGTACTTC.

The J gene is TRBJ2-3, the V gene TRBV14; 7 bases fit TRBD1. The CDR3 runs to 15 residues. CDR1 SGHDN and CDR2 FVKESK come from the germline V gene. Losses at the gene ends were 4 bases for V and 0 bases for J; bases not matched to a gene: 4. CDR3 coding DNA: TGTGCCAGCAGCCCCCGGGACAGAAGCACAGATACGCAGTATTTT. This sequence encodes CASSPRDRSTDTQYF.

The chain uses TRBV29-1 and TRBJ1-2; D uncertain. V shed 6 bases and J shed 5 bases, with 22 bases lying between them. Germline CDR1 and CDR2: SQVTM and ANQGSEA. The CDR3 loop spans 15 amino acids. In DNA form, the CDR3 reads TGCAGCGTCCTTCGAGGGCCTGAGGAGTTTTATGGCTACACCTTC. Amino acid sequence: CSVLRGPEEFYGYTF.